The rows below give T cell receptor beta chains drawn from one sample of a study of shared clonotypes between healthy human individuals. Generated by immunoSEQ multiplex PCR, the TCRdb table keeps only in-frame clones and is missing some. The profile shows 450,000 to 600,000 clones, 79% of them singletons. The sequenced material came from PBMCs. The receptors come from a woman between 35 and 50 years old in good health. Some clones in this sample may be carry-over from other donors' samples. Each CDR3 is given with its conserved first and last residue. A D gene is named only where the DNA matches it firmly. Some rows have no size entry. The others give once, few or many, or a class for an expanded clone.

TRBJ1-2,.,TRBV29-1,.,TGCAGCGTTGACCCAGGCCCCTATGGCTACACCTTC,CSVDPGPYGYTF
TRBJ1-2,many,TRBV2,.,TGTGCCAGCAGTGATTCGTTAGGACTGGGCCCCTATTGGAACTATGGCTACACCTTC,CASSDSLGLGPYWNYGYTF
TRBJ2-5,few,TRBV30,.,TGTGCCTGGAGGGACGCGGGTGGAGAGACCCAGTACTTC,CAWRDAGGETQYF
TRBJ2-1,few,TRBV27,TRBD2,TGTGCCAGCAGTTCCTGGACTAGCGGGAGTAATGAGCAGTTCTTC,CASSSWTSGSNEQFF
TRBJ2-1,few,TRBV4-2,TRBD2,TGTGCCAGCAACCTGCGGGAGGACACGGGCAATGAGCAGTTCTTC,CASNLREDTGNEQFF
TRBJ2-1,many,TRBV7-6,TRBD2,TGTGCCAGCAGCCTTAGCGGGAGTATATTGTTCTTC,CASSLSGSILFF
TRBJ2-1,.,TRBV10-3,.,TGTGCCATCAGTGAGTCCTGGAGCCCTTACAATGAGCAGTTCTTC,CAISESWSPYNEQFF
TRBJ2-1,.,TRBV9,.,TGTGCCAGCAGCGTAACCGGGAGTGGATACAATGAGCAGTTCTTC,CASSVTGSGYNEQFF
TRBJ2-3,.,TRBV7-9,.,TGTGCCAGCAGCCCACCACAGGGGAGGGGCACAGATACGCAGTATTTT,CASSPPQGRGTDTQYF
TRBJ2-6,.,TRBV27,TRBD1,TGTGCCAGCAGCCTAACGGGACAGGGGGCGGCTGGGGCCAACGTCCTGACTTTC,CASSLTGQGAAGANVLTF
TRBJ2-1,.,TRBV7-3,TRBD2,TGTGCCAGCAGCTTGGCGGGGGTCAATGAGCAGTTCTTC,CASSLAGVNEQFF
TRBJ1-5,.,TRBV6-5,.,TGTGCCAGCAGTTACTTGGGTCAGCCCCAGCATTTT,CASSYLGQPQHF
TRBJ2-4,once,TRBV19,.,TGTGCCAGCCAGGGACTAGCCAAAAACATTCAGTACTTC,CASQGLAKNIQYF
TRBJ2-1,many,TRBV4-2,TRBD1,TGTGCCAGCAGCCACTCTGGACAGGGGGAGGATGAGCAGTTCTTC,CASSHSGQGEDEQFF